This T cell receptor (beta chain) derives from a study of T cell repertoires in cytomegalovirus infection. On the study more broadly: Selection of CMV epitopes for the study included recently identified HLA-C-restricted and well-studied HLA-B-restricted ones. CMV infection and matching HLA type were both indicated by public TCR beta signatures.

Germline lookup yields CDR1 SGHAT and CDR2 FQNNGV. The trim removed 4 bases at V and 3 bases at J, leaving 21 bases unmatched. The CDR3 contains 22 residues. TCRdb processed the reads anew with MiXCR; each CDR3 protein has one entry. The repertoire includes 800,000 to 950,000 distinct CDR3 sequences, 32% of them detected once, and 12% sits in the top ten. Study-wide points: Pooled public TCR beta family frequency picked out CMV carriers with the relevant HLA. CMV-specific TCR beta clonotypes restricted by HLA-C dominated the ex vivo response.

This clonotype was detected only a few times. No antigen is known for it. The receptor was isolated from a human donor in good health (CMV status not recorded). Some clones in this sample may be carry-over from other donors' samples. The rearrangement uses TRBV11-2 and TRBJ2-3, with 14 bases aligning to TRBD2. The sample here was cultured CD8+ T cells from PBMCs, taken from culture after CMV antigen stimulation. The CDR3 region has the DNA TGTGCCAGCAGCTCGACTTTTTGGACTAGCGGGGGGCCGCGTCAGGGGACAGATACGCAGTATTTT. The encoded protein is CASSSTFWTSGGPRQGTDTQYF.